What follows describes a single TCR beta chain. CDR1 is MNHEY, CDR2 SMNVEV, per germline (reference sequence). Unmatched junction bases numbered 8, after V lost 6 bases and J lost 3 bases. This CDR3 spans 15 amino acids. Study processing details: Estimated nucleated cell counts came from reference gene primer amplification. Repertoires were generated with immunoSEQ multiplex PCR, while TCRdb's copy carries only in-frame clones and drops some. The D gene and trimming were derived from the DNA, and the V and J assignments and clone size from that table. The sample lists 200,000 to 250,000 clones; roughly 84% were seen once. This sample is drawn from a study of blood T cell repertoires in COVID-19. At the level of the study: From the United States, Italy and Spain came samples of acute and convalescent COVID-19.

Each participant's cohort was designated according to participant-reported clinical history. The source of this sequence is a middle-aged woman who had recovered from COVID-19. Sequenced sample: PBMCs or T cells enriched from blood (not recorded which). This chain links TRBV27 with TRBJ2-5; 9 bases are shared with TRBD1. DNA of the CDR3: TGTGCCAGCAGCCGCGCGACAGGGGGGAAAGAGACCCAGTACTTC. As protein: CASSRATGGKETQYF.